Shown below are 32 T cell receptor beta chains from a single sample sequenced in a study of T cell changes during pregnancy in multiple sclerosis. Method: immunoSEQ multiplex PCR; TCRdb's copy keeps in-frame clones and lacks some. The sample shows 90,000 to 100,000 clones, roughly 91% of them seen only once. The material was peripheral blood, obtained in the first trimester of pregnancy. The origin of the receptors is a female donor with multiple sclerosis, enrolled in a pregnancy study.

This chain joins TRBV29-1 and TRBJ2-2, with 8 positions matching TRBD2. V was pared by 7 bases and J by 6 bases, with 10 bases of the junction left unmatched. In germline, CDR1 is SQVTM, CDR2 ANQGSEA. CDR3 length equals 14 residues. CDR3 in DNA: TGCAGCGCCCGGGAGGGGTCGCGGCCCGGGGAGCTGTTTTTT. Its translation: CSAREGSRPGELFF.

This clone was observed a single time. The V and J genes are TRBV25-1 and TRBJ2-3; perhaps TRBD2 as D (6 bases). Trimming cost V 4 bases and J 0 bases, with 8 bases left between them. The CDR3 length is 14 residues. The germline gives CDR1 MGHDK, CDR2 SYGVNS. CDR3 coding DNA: TGTGCCAGCAGTGGGGGGACTAGCACAGATACGCAGTATTTT. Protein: CASSGGTSTDTQYF.

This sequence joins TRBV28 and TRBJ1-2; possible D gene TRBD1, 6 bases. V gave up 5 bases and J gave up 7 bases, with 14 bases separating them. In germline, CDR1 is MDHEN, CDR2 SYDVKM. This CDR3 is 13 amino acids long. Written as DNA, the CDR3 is TGTGCCAGCAGTGATCCAAAGGGGGTTGGCTACACCTTC. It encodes CASSDPKGVGYTF.

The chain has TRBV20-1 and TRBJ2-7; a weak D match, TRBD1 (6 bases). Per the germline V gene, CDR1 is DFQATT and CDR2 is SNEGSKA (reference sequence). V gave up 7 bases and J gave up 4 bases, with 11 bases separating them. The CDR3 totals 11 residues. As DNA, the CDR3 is TGCAGTGTTCAGGGGACGTACGAGCAGTACTTC. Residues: CSVQGTYEQYF.

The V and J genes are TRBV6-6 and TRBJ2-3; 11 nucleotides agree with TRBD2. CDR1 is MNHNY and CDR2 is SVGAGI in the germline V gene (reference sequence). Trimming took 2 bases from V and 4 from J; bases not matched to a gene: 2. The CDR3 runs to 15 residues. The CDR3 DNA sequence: TGTGCCAGCAGTTACCCACTAGCGGGGGCAGATACGCAGTATTTT. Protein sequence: CASSYPLAGADTQYF.

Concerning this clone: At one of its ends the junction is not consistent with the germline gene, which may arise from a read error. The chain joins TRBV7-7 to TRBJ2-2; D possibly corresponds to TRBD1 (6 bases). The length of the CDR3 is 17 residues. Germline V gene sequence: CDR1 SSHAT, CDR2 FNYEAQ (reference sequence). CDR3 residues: CASSLPGVLEGTGELFF. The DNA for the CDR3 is TGTGCTAGCAGCTTACCAGGGGTCTTAGAGGGTACCGGGGAGCTGTTTTTT.

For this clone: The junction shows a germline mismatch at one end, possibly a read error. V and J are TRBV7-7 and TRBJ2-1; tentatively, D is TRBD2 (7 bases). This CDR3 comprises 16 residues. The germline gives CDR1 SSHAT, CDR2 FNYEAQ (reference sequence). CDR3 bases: TGTGCTAGCAGCCCCGGGGGGCCCGGCTCCTACAATGAGCAGTTCTTC. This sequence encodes CASSPGGPGSYNEQFF.

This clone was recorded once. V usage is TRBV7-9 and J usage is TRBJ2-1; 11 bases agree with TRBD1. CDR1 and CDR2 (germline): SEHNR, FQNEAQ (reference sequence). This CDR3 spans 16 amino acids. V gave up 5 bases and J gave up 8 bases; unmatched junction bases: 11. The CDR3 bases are TGTGCCAGCAGCGCCTTAGGACAGGGGGCTGGTTATGAGCAGTTCTTC. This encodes CASSALGQGAGYEQFF.

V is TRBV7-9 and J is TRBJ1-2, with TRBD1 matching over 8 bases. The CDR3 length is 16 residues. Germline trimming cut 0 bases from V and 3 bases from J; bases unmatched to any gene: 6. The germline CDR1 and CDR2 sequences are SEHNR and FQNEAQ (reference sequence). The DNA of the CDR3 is TGTGCCAGCAGCTTAGCGTCAGGGGGCTTTGACTATGGCTACACCTTC. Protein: CASSLASGGFDYGYTF. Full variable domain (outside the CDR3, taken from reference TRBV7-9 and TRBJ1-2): DTGVSQNPRHKITKRGQNVTFRCDPISEHNRLYWYRQTLGQGPEFLTYFQNEAQLEKSRLLSDRFSAERPKGSFSTLEIQRTEQGDSAMYLCASSLASGGFDYGYTFGSGTRLTVV.

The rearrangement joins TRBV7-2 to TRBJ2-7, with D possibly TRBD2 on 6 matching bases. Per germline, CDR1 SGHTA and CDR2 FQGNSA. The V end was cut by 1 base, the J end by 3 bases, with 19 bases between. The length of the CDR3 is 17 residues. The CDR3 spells CASSLGFYGSGLYEQYF. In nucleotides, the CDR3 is TGTGCCAGCAGCTTAGGTTTTTATGGTAGCGGTCTCTACGAGCAGTACTTC.

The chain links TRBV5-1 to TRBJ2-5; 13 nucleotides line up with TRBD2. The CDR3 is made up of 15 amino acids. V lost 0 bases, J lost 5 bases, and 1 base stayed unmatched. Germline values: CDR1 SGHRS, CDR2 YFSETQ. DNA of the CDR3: TGCGCCAGCAGCTTGGAGACTAGCGGGGGGGAGACCCAGTACTTC. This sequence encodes CASSLETSGGETQYF.

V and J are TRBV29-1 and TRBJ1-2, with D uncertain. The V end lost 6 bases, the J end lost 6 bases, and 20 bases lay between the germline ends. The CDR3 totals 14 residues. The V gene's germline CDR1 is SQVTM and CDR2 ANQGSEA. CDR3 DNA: TGCAGCGTCGCAGGTTCGACACTCCATAATGGCTACACCTTC. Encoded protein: CSVAGSTLHNGYTF.

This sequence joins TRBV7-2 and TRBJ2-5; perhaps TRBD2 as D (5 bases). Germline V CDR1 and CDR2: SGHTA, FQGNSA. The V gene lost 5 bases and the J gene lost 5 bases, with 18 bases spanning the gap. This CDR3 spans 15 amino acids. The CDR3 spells CASSIRKASGETQYF. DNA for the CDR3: TGTGCCAGCAGCATCCGGAAAGCGTCGGGGGAGACCCAGTACTTC.

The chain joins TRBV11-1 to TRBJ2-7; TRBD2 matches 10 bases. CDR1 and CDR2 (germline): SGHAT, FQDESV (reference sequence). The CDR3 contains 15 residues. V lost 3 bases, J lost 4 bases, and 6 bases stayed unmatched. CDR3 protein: CASSLRAGGTYEQYF. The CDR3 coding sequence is TGTGCCAGCAGCTTGAGAGCGGGGGGGACTTACGAGCAGTACTTC.

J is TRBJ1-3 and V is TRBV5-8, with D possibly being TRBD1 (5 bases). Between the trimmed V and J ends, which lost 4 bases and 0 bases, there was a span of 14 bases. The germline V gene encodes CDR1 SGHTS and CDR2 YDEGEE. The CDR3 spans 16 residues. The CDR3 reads CASSPIDRISGNTIYF. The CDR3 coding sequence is TGTGCCAGCAGCCCGATTGACAGAATCTCTGGAAACACCATATATTTT.

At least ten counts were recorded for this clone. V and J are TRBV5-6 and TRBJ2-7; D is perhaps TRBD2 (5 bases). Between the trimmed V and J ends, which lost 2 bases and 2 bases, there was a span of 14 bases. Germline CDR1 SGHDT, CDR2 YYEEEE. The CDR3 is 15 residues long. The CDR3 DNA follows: TGTGCCAGCAGCTTCCGAGCCCCCGGGGCCTACGAGCAGTACTTC. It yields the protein CASSFRAPGAYEQYF. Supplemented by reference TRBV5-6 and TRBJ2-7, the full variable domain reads DAGVTQSPTHLIKTRGQQVTLRCSPKSGHDTVSWYQQALGQGPQFIFQYYEEEERQRGNFPDRFSGHQFPNYSSELNVNALLLGDSALYLCASSFRAPGAYEQYFGPGTRLTVT.

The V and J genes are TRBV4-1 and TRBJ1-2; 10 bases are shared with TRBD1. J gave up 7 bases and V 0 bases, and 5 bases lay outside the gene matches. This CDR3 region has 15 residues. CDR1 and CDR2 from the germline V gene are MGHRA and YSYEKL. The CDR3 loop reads CASSQDLGDRGGYTF. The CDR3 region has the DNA TGCGCCAGCAGCCAAGATCTTGGGGACAGGGGTGGCTACACCTTC.

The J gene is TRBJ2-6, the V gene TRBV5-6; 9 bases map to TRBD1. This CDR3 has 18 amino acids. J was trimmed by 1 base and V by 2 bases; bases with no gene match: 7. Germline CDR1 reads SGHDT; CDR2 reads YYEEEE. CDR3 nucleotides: TGTGCCAGCAGCTTTGGACAGGGGACCTTTTCTGGGGCCAACGTCCTGACTTTC. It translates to CASSFGQGTFSGANVLTF.

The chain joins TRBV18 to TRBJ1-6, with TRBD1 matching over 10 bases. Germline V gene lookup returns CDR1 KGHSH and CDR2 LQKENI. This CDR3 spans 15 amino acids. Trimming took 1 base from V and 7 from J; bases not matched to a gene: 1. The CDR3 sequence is CASSPRDRGNSPLHF. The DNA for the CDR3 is TGTGCCAGCTCACCACGGGACAGGGGAAATTCACCCCTCCACTTT.

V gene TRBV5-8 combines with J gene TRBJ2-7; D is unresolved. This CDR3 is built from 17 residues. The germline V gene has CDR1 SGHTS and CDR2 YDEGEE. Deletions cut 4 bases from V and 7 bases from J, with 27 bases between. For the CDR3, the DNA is TGTGCCAGCAGCCCGAGCCTGGCGGAAAGCCTATTCGGTGAGCAGTACTTC. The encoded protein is CASSPSLAESLFGEQYF.

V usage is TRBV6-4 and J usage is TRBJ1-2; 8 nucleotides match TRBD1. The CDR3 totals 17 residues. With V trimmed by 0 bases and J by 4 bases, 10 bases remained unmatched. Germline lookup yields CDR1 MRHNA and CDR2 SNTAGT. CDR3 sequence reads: CASSDSLSTGGTYGYTF. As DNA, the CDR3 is TGTGCCAGCAGTGACTCCCTTAGCACAGGGGGTACCTATGGCTACACCTTC.

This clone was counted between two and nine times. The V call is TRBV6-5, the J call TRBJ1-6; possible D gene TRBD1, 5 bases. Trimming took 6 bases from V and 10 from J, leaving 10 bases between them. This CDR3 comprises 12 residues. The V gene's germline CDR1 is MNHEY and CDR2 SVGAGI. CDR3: CASRQGGSPLHF. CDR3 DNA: TGTGCCAGCAGGCAGGGTGGGTCACCCCTCCACTTT.

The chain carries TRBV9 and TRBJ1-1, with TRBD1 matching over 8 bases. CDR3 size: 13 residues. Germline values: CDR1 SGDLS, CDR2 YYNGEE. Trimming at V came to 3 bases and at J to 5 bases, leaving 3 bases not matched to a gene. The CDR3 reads CASSATGGTEAFF. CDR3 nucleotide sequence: TGTGCCAGCAGCGCTACAGGGGGTACTGAAGCTTTCTTT.

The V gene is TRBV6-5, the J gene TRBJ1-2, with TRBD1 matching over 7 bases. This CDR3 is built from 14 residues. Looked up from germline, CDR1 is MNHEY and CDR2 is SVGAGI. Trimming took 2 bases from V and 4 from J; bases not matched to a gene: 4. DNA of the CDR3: TGTGCCAGCAGTTACCTGGGACAGACCTATGGCTACACCTTC. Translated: CASSYLGQTYGYTF.

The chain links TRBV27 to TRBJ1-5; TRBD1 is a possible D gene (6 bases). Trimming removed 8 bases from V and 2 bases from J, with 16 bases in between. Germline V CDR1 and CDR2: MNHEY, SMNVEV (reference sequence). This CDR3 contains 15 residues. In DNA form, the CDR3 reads TGTGCCAGCCGTCTTCAGGGGAGAGGCAATCAGCCCCAGCATTTT. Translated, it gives CASRLQGRGNQPQHF.

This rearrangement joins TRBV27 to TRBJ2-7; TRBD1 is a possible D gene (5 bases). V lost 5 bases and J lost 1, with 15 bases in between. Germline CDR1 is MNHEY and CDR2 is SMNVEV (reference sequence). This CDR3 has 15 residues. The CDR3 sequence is CASSSLGAASYEQYF. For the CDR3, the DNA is TGTGCCAGCAGTAGCCTTGGGGCAGCTTCCTACGAGCAGTACTTC.

This chain's CDR3 is CASSSDRSYEQYF. The CDR3 region has the DNA TGTGCCAGCAGCTCCGACAGGAGCTACGAGCAGTACTTC. The chain employs TRBV11-2 and TRBJ2-7; tentative D call: TRBD1 (6 bases). V was shortened by 4 bases and J by 3 bases, with 10 bases between the two germline ends. Germline V CDR1 and CDR2: SGHAT, FQNNGV. The CDR3 consists of 13 residues.

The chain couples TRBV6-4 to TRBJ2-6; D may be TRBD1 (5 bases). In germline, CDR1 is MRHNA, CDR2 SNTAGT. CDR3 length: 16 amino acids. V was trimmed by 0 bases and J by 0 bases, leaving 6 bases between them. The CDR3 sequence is CASSDSQASGANVLTF. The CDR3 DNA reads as TGTGCCAGCAGTGACTCACAGGCCTCTGGGGCCAACGTCCTGACTTTC.

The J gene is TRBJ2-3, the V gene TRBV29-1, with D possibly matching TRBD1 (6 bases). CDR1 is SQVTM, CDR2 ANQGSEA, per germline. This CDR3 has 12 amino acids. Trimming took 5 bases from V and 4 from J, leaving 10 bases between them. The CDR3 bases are TGCAGCGTTTGGACAGCCTCAGATACGCAGTATTTT. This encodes CSVWTASDTQYF.

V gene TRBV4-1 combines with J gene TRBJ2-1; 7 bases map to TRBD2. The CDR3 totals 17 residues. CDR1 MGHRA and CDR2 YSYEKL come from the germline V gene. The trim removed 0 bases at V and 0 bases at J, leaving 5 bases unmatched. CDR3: CASSQDGWGGSYNEQFF. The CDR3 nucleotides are TGCGCCAGCAGCCAAGATGGTTGGGGGGGCTCCTACAATGAGCAGTTCTTC.

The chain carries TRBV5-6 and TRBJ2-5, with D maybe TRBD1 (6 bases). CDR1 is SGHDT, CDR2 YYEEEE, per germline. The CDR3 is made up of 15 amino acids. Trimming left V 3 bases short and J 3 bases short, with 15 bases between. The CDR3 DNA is TGTGCCAGCAGCTCTCAGGGGTTGGGCGAAGAGACCCAGTACTTC. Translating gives CASSSQGLGEETQYF.

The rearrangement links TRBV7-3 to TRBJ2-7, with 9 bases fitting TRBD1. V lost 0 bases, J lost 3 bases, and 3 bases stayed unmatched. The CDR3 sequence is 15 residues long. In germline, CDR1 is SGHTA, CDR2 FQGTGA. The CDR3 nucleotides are TGTGCCAGCAGCTTAACGGCGGGACAGGGCTACGAGCAGTACTTC. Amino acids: CASSLTAGQGYEQYF.